The following is a T cell receptor (beta chain) sequence with its context. The data originate from a study of technical replicates of blood from several donors. Germline assignment: CDR1 GTSNPN and CDR2 SVGIG (reference sequence). V lost 0 bases to trimming and J lost 5 bases, with 7 bases between them. This CDR3 is built from 12 residues. Libraries were prepared by immunoSEQ multiplex PCR; TCRdb keeps only in-frame clonotypes and omits some of them. Here the sample spans tens of thousands of clones, 85% to 90% being singletons. The receptor was derived from a human donor in good health. Some clones in this sample may be carry-over from other donors' samples. The V and J genes are TRBV30 and TRBJ1-2; D gene uncertain. Sequencing was done on a sample of PBMCs. The CDR3: CAWSVGEYGYTF. The CDR3, as DNA: TGTGCCTGGAGTGTCGGGGAATATGGCTACACCTTC.